Presented here are 16 T cell receptor beta chains from one specimen sequenced in a study of T cell repertoires in cytomegalovirus infection. From the reads, TCRdb called clonotypes with MiXCR, one entry per CDR3 protein. The table has 560,000 or so distinct CDR3 sequences, approximately 15% seen once; the top ten hold around 25%. The specimen sequenced was CD8+ T cells from PBMCs. The source is a human donor in good health (CMV status not recorded). Some clones in this sample may be carry-over from other donors' samples.

This clonotype has a count of ten or more. The chain carries TRBV7-8 and TRBJ2-3, with D perhaps matching TRBD2 (5 bases). Germline CDR1 and CDR2: SGHVS and FQNEAQ. CDR3 length: 16 residues. Trimming cost V 6 bases and J 0 bases, with 16 bases left between them. The CDR3 loop is CASRLGRGVSTDTQYF. Written as DNA, the CDR3 is TGTGCCAGCAGACTAGGACGCGGAGTTAGCACAGATACGCAGTATTTT.

This clonotype was observed at least ten times. The gene calls are TRBV10-3 and TRBJ2-1, with TRBD2 matching 14 bases. Germline values: CDR1 ENHRY, CDR2 SYGVKD. J was trimmed by 7 bases and V by 2 bases; bases with no gene match: 4. This CDR3 spans 16 amino acids. In DNA, the CDR3 is TGTGCCATCAGTGAGCCGGGACTAGCGGGAGAGAATGAGCAGTTCTTC. Its translation is CAISEPGLAGENEQFF.

Notes on this clonotype: The germline gene is not matched at one end of the junction; a read error may be the cause. V gene TRBV7-6 combines with J gene TRBJ1-1; D might be TRBD1 (5 bases). The CDR3 loop spans 15 amino acids. In germline, CDR1 is SGHVS, CDR2 FNYEAQ. The DNA of the CDR3 is TGTGCCAGCAGCTTAGGGGTGGGGGGTAACACTGAAGCTTTTTTT. Protein sequence: CASSLGVGGNTEAFF.

This clonotype has just a few counts. The CDR3 DNA sequence: TGTGCCAGCAGCTTGAGCATAGCGAAGTTCCGTCAGCCCCAGCATTTT. Its protein product is CASSLSIAKFRQPQHF. This chain connects TRBV5-4 to TRBJ1-5; no clear D gene. Trimming took off 1 base at V and 6 bases at J, with 17 bases between the two ends. Germline V gene lookup returns CDR1 SGHNT and CDR2 YYREEE (reference sequence). CDR3 length: 16 amino acids.

The V gene is TRBV3-1, the J gene TRBJ2-5; tentative D call: TRBD2 (5 bases). The CDR3 has 16 residues. Between the trimmed V and J ends, which lost 4 bases and 4 bases, there was a span of 19 bases. The germline V gene encodes CDR1 LGHDT and CDR2 YNNKEL (reference sequence). CDR3 sequence reads: CASSPLRVGSGETQYF. The CDR3 DNA reads TGTGCCAGCAGCCCTCTGAGGGTAGGGTCGGGAGAGACCCAGTACTTC.

On this clonotype: The junction differs from germline at one of its ends, possibly a read error. The chain carries TRBV25-1 and TRBJ2-7, with 11 bases lining up with TRBD1. The CDR3 spans 14 residues. In germline, CDR1 is MGHDK, CDR2 SYGVNS. The CDR3 protein is CAISEGQGAYEQYF. For the CDR3, the DNA is TGTGCCATCAGTGAGGGACAGGGGGCCTACGAGCAGTACTTC.

This clonotype was observed many times. The chain couples TRBV28 to TRBJ1-1; tentative D call: TRBD1 (5 bases). The CDR3 is 12 amino acids. Trimming took off 8 bases at V and 2 bases at J, with 9 bases between the two ends. The germline V gene has CDR1 MDHEN and CDR2 SYDVKM. In DNA, the CDR3 is TGTGCCAGCGAGACAGCAAACACTGAAGCTTTCTTT. As protein: CASETANTEAFF.

This clonotype was recorded at least ten times. The J gene is TRBJ1-1, the V gene TRBV12-3 or TRBV12-4, with D perhaps matching TRBD1 (5 bases). Trimming removed 5 bases at V and 0 bases at J, with 16 bases between. The CDR3 is 16 amino acids. The CDR3 coding sequence is TGTGCCAGCAGTCCAGACATCGTGGACATGAACACTGAAGCTTTCTTT. This gives the protein CASSPDIVDMNTEAFF.

At least ten counts were recorded for this clonotype. V usage is TRBV2 and J usage is TRBJ1-1; D is possibly TRBD1 (5 bases). This CDR3 has 14 amino acids. CDR1 is SNHLY, CDR2 FYNNEI, per germline. With 7 bases removed from V and 0 bases from J, the gap between germline ends came to 12 bases. CDR3 loop: CASTVEGMNTEAFF. Written as DNA, the CDR3 is TGTGCCAGCACCGTGGAGGGGATGAACACTGAAGCTTTCTTT.

DNA for the CDR3: TGTGCCACCAGCAGAGCAACAACCTACGAGCAGTACTTC. Amino acids: CATSRATTYEQYF. The chain couples TRBV15 to TRBJ2-7, with D hard to call. CDR3 length: 13 amino acids. The germline CDR1 and CDR2 sequences are LNHNV and YYDKDF (reference sequence). Trimming pared 1 base from V and 2 bases from J, leaving 6 bases between.

This clonotype was seen a few times. The chain employs TRBV24-1 and TRBJ2-1; D call uncertain. This CDR3 region has 13 residues. Germline V lookup: CDR1 KGHDR, CDR2 SFDVKD. V was trimmed by 1 base and J by 5 bases, leaving 5 bases between them. The CDR3 region has the DNA TGTGCCACCAGTGATTTTGGGGACAATGAGCAGTTCTTC. It encodes CATSDFGDNEQFF.

This chain connects TRBV7-9 to TRBJ2-5; the D is unclear. This CDR3 has 14 residues. V was shortened by 2 bases and J by 4 bases, with 11 bases between the two germline ends. Germline-derived CDR1 and CDR2 are SEHNR and FQNEAQ (reference sequence). The CDR3 bases are TGTGCCAGCAGCTTACTGATTAGGTCAGAGACCCAGTACTTC. Amino acid sequence: CASSLLIRSETQYF.

This clonotype was recorded a few times. The chain links TRBV25-1 to TRBJ2-7; D unresolved. V lost 0 bases, J lost 0 bases, and 12 bases lay in between. CDR1 MGHDK and CDR2 SYGVNS come from the germline V gene. The CDR3 runs to 16 residues. The CDR3 coding sequence is TGTGCCAGCAGTGAATACCCAGCCGAGAGCTCCTACGAGCAGTACTTC. Its protein is CASSEYPAESSYEQYF.

This clonotype has a count of ten or more. This chain connects TRBV20-1 to TRBJ2-5; TRBD2 aligns across 10 bases. The germline CDR1 and CDR2 sequences are DFQATT and SNEGSKA (reference sequence). This CDR3 spans 14 amino acids. J was trimmed by 2 bases and V by 7 bases; bases with no gene match: 7. The CDR3 spells CSVVGLAEQETQYF. The CDR3 DNA sequence: TGCAGTGTTGTCGGACTAGCGGAGCAAGAGACCCAGTACTTC.

This clonotype was detected ten times or more. This chain joins TRBV25-1 and TRBJ1-5; D remains unclear. The CDR3 spans 13 residues. Germline loops: CDR1 MGHDK, CDR2 SYGVNS. V was clipped by 5 bases and J by 3 bases, with 8 bases between them. CDR3 in DNA: TGTGCCAGCAGTTCCGGGTACAATCAGCCCCAGCATTTT. It is translated as CASSSGYNQPQHF.

This clonotype was counted between two and nine times. The V call is TRBV11-1, the J call TRBJ2-7; D may be TRBD1 (5 bases). The V gene's germline CDR1 is SGHAT and CDR2 FQDESV (reference sequence). The CDR3 is made up of 15 amino acids. Trimming shortened V by 5 bases and J by 0 bases, and 14 bases separated the two germline ends. The CDR3 reads CASSGEQVPSYEQYF. The DNA of the CDR3 is TGTGCCAGCAGCGGCGAACAGGTCCCCTCCTACGAGCAGTACTTC. The entire variable domain, with the rest obtained from reference TRBV11-1 and TRBJ2-7, is as follows: EAEVAQSPRYKITEKSQAVAFWCDPISGHATLYWYRQILGQGPELLVQFQDESVVDDSQLPKDRFSAERLKGVDSTLKIQPAELGDSAMYLCASSGEQVPSYEQYFGPGTRLTVT.